This T cell receptor beta chain appears in the sequencing data of a study of T-cell memory formation after mild COVID-19. TCRdb re-called the 5' RACE reads with MiXCR, one entry per CDR3 protein. This sample has 300,000 to 350,000 distinct CDR3 sequences; roughly a fifth occur once, and the top ten carry 21%. This clonotype was recorded a few times. Trimming pared 6 bases from V and 4 bases from J, leaving 16 bases between. The V gene's germline CDR1 is MNHEY and CDR2 SVGAGI. The CDR3 is 15 amino acids. This receptor was identified in a man younger than 35 who had mild COVID-19 (a few samples of this study predate the infection). Cell type and time point are not known. Sequenced input: PBMCs or a T cell subset sorted from them (not recorded which). The chain combines TRBV6-5 with TRBJ1-3; a possible D gene is TRBD1 (6 bases). The CDR3 sequence is CASRSHRVVGNTIYF. Here the CDR3 DNA reads TGTGCCAGCAGATCTCACAGGGTGGTCGGAAACACCATATATTTT.